This T cell receptor beta chain appears in the sequencing data of a study of blood T cell repertoires in COVID-19. Sequencing used immunoSEQ multiplex PCR; TCRdb keeps in-frame clones, though not all of them. The sample holds around 110,000 clones, around nine tenths seen once. Germline CDR1 is SGHRS and CDR2 is YFSETQ. CDR3 length: 17 residues. V trimming: 3 bases; J trimming: 6 bases; junction bases outside the gene matches: 7. The chain carries TRBV5-1 and TRBJ2-1, with 15 bases fitting TRBD2. Sequencing input: peripheral blood. This clonotype was sampled from a man aged 40-50 years with acute or convalescent COVID-19. CDR3 DNA sequence: TGCGCCAGCAGCTCCGGACTAGCGGGAGGGCCGGGCAATGAGCAGTTCTTC. It yields the protein CASSSGLAGGPGNEQFF.